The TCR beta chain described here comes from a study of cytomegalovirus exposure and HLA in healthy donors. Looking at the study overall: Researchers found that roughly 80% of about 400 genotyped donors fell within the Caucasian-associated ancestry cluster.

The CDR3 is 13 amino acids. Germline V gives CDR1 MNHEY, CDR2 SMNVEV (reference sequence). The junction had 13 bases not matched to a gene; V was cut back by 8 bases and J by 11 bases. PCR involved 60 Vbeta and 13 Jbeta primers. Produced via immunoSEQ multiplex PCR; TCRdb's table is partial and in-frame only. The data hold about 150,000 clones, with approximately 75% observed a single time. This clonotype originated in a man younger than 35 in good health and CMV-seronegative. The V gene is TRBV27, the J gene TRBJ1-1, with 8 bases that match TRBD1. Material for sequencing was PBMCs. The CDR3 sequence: CASVTWGNRGAFF. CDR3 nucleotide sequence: TGTGCCAGCGTTACGTGGGGTAACAGGGGGGCTTTCTTT.